The 9 T cell receptor beta chains reported below all come from one sample, sequenced in a study of blood T cells in healthy people across ages. With a J-beta primer mix and a sample-barcoded 5' primer, a second PCR ran roughly 7 to 11 cycles. MiXCR, applied by TCRdb to the 5' RACE reads, yields one record per CDR3 protein. The table has 540,000 or so distinct CDR3 sequences, 25% to 30% seen once. Sample: blood. All receptors derive from a woman in her 70s in good health.

In DNA, the CDR3 is TGTGCCTGGAGTCGAAGGCGGGAGGGCTCCTACAATGAGCAGTTCTTC. Its translation is CAWSRRREGSYNEQFF. The chain joins TRBV30 to TRBJ2-1; 9 nucleotides line up with TRBD2. The V gene end was trimmed by 2 bases and the J gene end by 0 bases; junction bases not matched to a gene: 5. This CDR3 is 16 amino acids long. Germline CDR1 and CDR2: GTSNPN and SVGIG (reference sequence).

This clonotype was counted between two and nine times. The gene calls are TRBV2 and TRBJ2-2; TRBD2 might be the D (6 bases). This CDR3 is built from 15 residues. V lost 1 base and J lost 6, with 12 bases in between. Germline V gives CDR1 SNHLY, CDR2 FYNNEI. In DNA, the CDR3 is TGTGCCAGCAGTGAAGGGGTTTGGGGGGCCGGGGAGCTGTTTTTT. Protein product: CASSEGVWGAGELFF.

This rearrangement joins TRBV12-3 or TRBV12-4 to TRBJ1-1, with D uncertain. Between the trimmed V and J ends, which lost 3 bases and 5 bases, there was a span of 22 bases. The CDR3 is made up of 17 amino acids. DNA of the CDR3: TGTGCCAGCAGTTTTAACGAGAGAGGTCGGGGTAGGACTGAAGCTTTCTTT. This translates into CASSFNERGRGRTEAFF.

This clonotype has only a few counts. The CDR3 DNA is TGCGCCAGCAGCTCCGGGACTACCTACGAGCAGTACTTC. Protein: CASSSGTTYEQYF. The chain uses TRBV4-3 and TRBJ2-5, with 7 nucleotides matching TRBD2. The J call could be wrong; TRBJ2-7 is a better fit for the DNA end. The CDR3 spans 13 residues. Per germline, CDR1 LGHNA and CDR2 YSLEER.

Notes on this clonotype: An end of the junction does not agree with germline; a read error may underlie this. Written as DNA, the CDR3 is TGTGCCATCAAAGAGGGCGCCCAAGAAACCCAGTACTTC. Residues: CAIKEGAQETQYF. This chain connects TRBV10-3 to TRBJ2-5, with D tentatively TRBD2 (5 bases). Germline V gene sequence: CDR1 ENHRY, CDR2 SYGVKD. The length of the CDR3 is 13 residues.

This clonotype was detected ten times or more. The chain uses TRBV7-2 and TRBJ1-2; D is undetermined. The V end lost 5 bases, the J end lost 7 bases, and 17 bases lay between the germline ends. The CDR3 is 14 amino acids. The germline CDR1 and CDR2 sequences are SGHTA and FQGNSA. The CDR3 protein is CASSAPGSYIGYTF. DNA of the CDR3: TGTGCCAGCAGCGCCCCCGGTAGCTATATTGGCTACACCTTC.

The chain joins TRBV7-3 to TRBJ1-1; TRBD1 matches at 7 bases. This CDR3 has 13 residues. V dropped 10 bases and J dropped 3; count of bases not matched to a gene: 8. Per germline, CDR1 SGHTA and CDR2 FQGTGA. CDR3 nucleotide sequence: TGTGCCACAGGACGTACAGGGGACACTGAAGCTTTCTTT. This sequence encodes CATGRTGDTEAFF.

This clonotype was observed a handful of times. CDR3 sequence: CSAGGTAYEQYF. The DNA of the CDR3 is TGCAGTGCTGGAGGGACAGCCTACGAGCAGTACTTC. The chain links TRBV20-1 to TRBJ2-5, with D perhaps matching TRBD1 (7 bases). The J call is uncertain, as TRBJ2-7 better fits the DNA end. Germline loops: CDR1 DFQATT, CDR2 SNEGSKA (reference sequence). The CDR3 loop spans 12 amino acids.

With regard to this clonotype: Relative to the germline gene, one junction end is altered; a read error may explain this. The chain recombines TRBV27 with TRBJ1-2; no firm D call. The CDR3 totals 16 residues. The germline gives CDR1 MNHEY, CDR2 SMNVEV (reference sequence). The CDR3 spells CAGSLSAADNSHGYTF. The CDR3 DNA follows: TGTGCCGGCAGTTTATCGGCAGCAGACAACTCACATGGCTACACCTTC.